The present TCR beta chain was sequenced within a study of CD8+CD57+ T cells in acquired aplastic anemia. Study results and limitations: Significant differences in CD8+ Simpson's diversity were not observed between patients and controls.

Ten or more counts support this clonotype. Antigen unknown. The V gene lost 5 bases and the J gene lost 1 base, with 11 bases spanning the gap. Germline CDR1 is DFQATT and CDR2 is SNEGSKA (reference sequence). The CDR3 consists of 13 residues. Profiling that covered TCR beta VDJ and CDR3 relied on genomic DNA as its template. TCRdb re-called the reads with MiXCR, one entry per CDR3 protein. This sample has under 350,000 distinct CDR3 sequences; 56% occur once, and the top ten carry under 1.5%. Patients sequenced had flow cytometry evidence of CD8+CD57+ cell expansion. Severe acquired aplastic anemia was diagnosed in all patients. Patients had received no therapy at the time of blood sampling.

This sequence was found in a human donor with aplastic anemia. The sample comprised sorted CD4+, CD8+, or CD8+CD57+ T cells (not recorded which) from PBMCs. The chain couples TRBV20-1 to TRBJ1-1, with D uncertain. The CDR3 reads CSAGNTPNTEAFF. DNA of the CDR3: TGCAGTGCTGGAAATACACCGAACACTGAAGCTTTCTTT.